This paragraph reports one T cell receptor (beta chain). Its antigen is still unknown. It was with 60 Vbeta and 13 Jbeta primers that the PCR ran. Generated by immunoSEQ multiplex PCR, the TCRdb table keeps only in-frame clones and is missing some. The data hold fewer than 250,000 clones, with approximately 88% observed a single time. This sample was included in a study of cytomegalovirus exposure and HLA in healthy donors. Study details: Across almost 400 genotyped donors, about 80% landed in the Caucasian-associated ancestry cluster. Notes on the study in general: Researchers reported from a later analysis that most CMV-associated TCR beta chains appeared HLA-restricted.

Per germline, CDR1 SGHAT and CDR2 FQNNGV. Trimming took 11 bases from V and 5 from J; bases not matched to a gene: 5. The CDR3 runs to 12 residues. The sequence was collected from a boy aged 2 to 9 in good health and CMV-seronegative. The sample consisted of PBMCs. The chain recombines TRBV11-2 with TRBJ1-5; TRBD1 agrees at 8 bases. The CDR3 DNA is TGTGCCTTGGACAGGGCCTATCAGCCCCAGCATTTT. As protein: CALDRAYQPQHF.